This T cell receptor beta chain stems from a study of T cell responses to AZD1222 COVID-19 vaccine. Study observations and caveats: Rises in breadth and depth of Spike-specific TCRs came after two AZD1222 doses.

As concerns this clone: The target antigen is unknown.

Sequencing was performed with immunoSEQ multiplex PCR; in TCRdb, only in-frame clones are kept and a portion is missing. Of approximately 150,000 clones listed, about nine tenths are singletons. This material consisted of peripheral blood, taken 28 days after the second AZD1222 dose. The TCR sequence derives from an adult who received the AZD1222 COVID-19 vaccine.

The CDR3 reads CASSPLAKNTEAFF. The CDR3 nucleotides are TGTGCCAGCTCGCCATTAGCAAAGAACACTGAAGCTTTCTTT. The chain couples TRBV18 to TRBJ1-1; no firm D call. This CDR3 has 14 amino acids. The V gene lost 6 bases and the J gene lost 1 base, with 12 bases spanning the gap. Germline CDR1 KGHSH, CDR2 LQKENI.